This T cell receptor (beta chain) was documented in a study of identifying expanded T cells in peripheral blood. The germline gives CDR1 MNHEY, CDR2 SMNVEV (reference sequence). Trimming stripped 3 bases from V and 5 bases from J, with 13 bases between. CDR3 length: 14 amino acids. Clones were read by immunoSEQ multiplex PCR, and TCRdb kept only the in-frame ones, dropping some. Of approximately 90,000 clones in the sample, approximately 85% were seen once. No infections or other immune events were documented during collection. What was sequenced was blood. The sequence came from a person between 18 and 75 years old in good health. The rearrangement joins TRBV27 to TRBJ2-5, with D possibly TRBD1 on 5 matching bases. The CDR3 DNA reads as TGTGCCAGCAGTTTCGGAAGGGGCCGGGAGACCCAGTACTTC. It specifies CASSFGRGRETQYF.